A single sample gave rise to the 7 T cell receptor beta chains below, sequenced in a study of identical twins. From the 5' RACE reads, TCRdb called clonotypes with MiXCR, one entry per CDR3 protein. The repertoire includes around 100,000 distinct CDR3 sequences, 5.9% of them detected once, and about 12% sits in the top ten. The sample taken for sequencing was memory T cells sorted from blood. These TCRs come from a woman aged 45 to 65 in good health.

This clonotype was observed at least ten times. The chain joins TRBV27 to TRBJ1-4; 9 bases are a match to TRBD1. The CDR3 runs to 14 residues. The germline CDR1 and CDR2 sequences are MNHEY and SMNVEV (reference sequence). Trimming at V came to 6 bases and at J to 9 bases, leaving 8 bases not matched to a gene. CDR3 protein: CASSSPDRGKKLFF. The CDR3 nucleotides are TGTGCCAGCAGCTCGCCGGACAGGGGTAAAAAACTGTTTTTT. Based on the CDR3 plus reference TRBV27 and TRBJ1-4, the full variable domain is EAQVTQNPRYLITVTGKKLTVTCSQNMNHEYMSWYRQDPGLGLRQIYYSMNVEVTDKGDVPEGYKVSRKEKRNFPLILESPSPNQTSLYFCASSSPDRGKKLFFGSGTQLSVL.

This clonotype was detected many times. The chain couples TRBV7-2 to TRBJ2-7, with D hard to call. CDR1 and CDR2 (germline): SGHTA, FQGNSA. CDR3 length equals 11 residues. Trimming removed 3 bases from V and 1 base from J, with 1 base in between. The CDR3 DNA is TGTGCCAGCAGCTTGTCCTACGAGCAGTACTTC. Residues: CASSLSYEQYF.

At least ten counts were recorded for this clonotype. This chain links TRBV12-3 or TRBV12-4 with TRBJ1-2; weak D call: TRBD1 (6 bases). The CDR3 is 13 amino acids. V was trimmed by 5 bases and J by 2 bases, leaving 9 bases between them. CDR3: CASSRQENYGYTF. In DNA form, the CDR3 reads TGTGCCAGCAGTCGACAGGAAAACTATGGCTACACCTTC.

To note about this clonotype: A much bigger clone sits one base away, suggesting this may be a read error. This chain connects TRBV20-1 to TRBJ1-2, with TRBD1 identical over 11 bases. CDR3 length equals 13 residues. Germline assignment: CDR1 DFQATT and CDR2 SNEGSKA (reference sequence). The CDR3 loop is CSARKDRGLGCTF. CDR3 nucleotide sequence: TGCAGTGCTAGGAAGGACAGGGGGCTGGGCTGCACCTTC.

In this sample, this clonotype turned up a few times. The genes are TRBV5-1 and TRBJ2-5, with 7 bases aligning to TRBD2. The V gene's germline CDR1 is SGHRS and CDR2 YFSETQ. CDR3 size: 15 residues. The ends lost 1 base at V and 2 bases at J; junction bases unmatched: 5. CDR3 DNA: TGCGCCAGCAGCTTGTGGGCTAGCGGTCAAGAGACCCAGTACTTC. Protein sequence: CASSLWASGQETQYF.

In its sample, this clonotype was seen a few times. The V call is TRBV19, the J call TRBJ2-5, with D possibly TRBD2 on 7 matching bases. The germline V gene encodes CDR1 LNHDA and CDR2 SQIVND (reference sequence). V dropped 1 base and J dropped 5 bases, with 20 bases sitting between them. CDR3 length: 17 amino acids. In DNA, the CDR3 is TGTGCCAGTAGTATAGGGGCAGGGACAAACGGGGGGGAGACCCAGTACTTC. Residues: CASSIGAGTNGGETQYF.

This clonotype was seen repeatedly, ten times or more. Here the CDR3 DNA reads TGTGCCAGCAGCCAAAACAGGGGGCCACGAGAGCAGTACTTC. Translation: CASSQNRGPREQYF. V and J are TRBV3-1 and TRBJ2-7; 9 bases fit TRBD1. V shed 2 bases, J shed 7 bases, and the junction held 6 bases outside the gene matches. CDR1 LGHDT and CDR2 YNNKEL come from the germline V gene (reference sequence). CDR3 length equals 14 residues.